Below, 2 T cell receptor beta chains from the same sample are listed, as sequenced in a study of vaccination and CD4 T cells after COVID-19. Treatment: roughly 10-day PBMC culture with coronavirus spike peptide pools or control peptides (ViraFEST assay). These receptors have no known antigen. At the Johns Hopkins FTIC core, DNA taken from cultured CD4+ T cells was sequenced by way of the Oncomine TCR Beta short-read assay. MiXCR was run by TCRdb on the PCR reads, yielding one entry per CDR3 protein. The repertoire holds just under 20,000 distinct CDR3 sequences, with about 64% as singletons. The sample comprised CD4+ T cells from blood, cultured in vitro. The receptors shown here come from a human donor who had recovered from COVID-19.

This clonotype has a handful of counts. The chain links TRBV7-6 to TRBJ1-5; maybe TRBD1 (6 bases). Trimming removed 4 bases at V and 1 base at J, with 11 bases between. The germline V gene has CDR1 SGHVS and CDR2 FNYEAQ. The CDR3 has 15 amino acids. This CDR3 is CASSWAGGSNQPQHF. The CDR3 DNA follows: TGTGCCAGCAGCTGGGCCGGGGGCAGCAATCAGCCCCAGCATTTT. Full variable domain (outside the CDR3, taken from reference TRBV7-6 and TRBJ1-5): GAGVSQSPRYKVTKRGQDVALRCDPISGHVSLYWYRQALGQGPEFLTYFNYEAQQDKSGLPNDRFSAERPEGSISTLTIQRTEQRDSAMYRCASSWAGGSNQPQHFGDGTRLSIL.

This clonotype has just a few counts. The CDR3 region is CASSLADRSQETQYF. The CDR3 region has the DNA TGTGCCAGCAGCTTAGCCGACAGGTCCCAAGAGACCCAGTACTTC. The genes are TRBV7-2 and TRBJ2-5, with D possibly being TRBD1 (6 bases). V was cut by 0 bases and J by 1 base, with 9 bases left in between. CDR1 SGHTA and CDR2 FQGNSA come from the germline V gene. The CDR3 loop spans 15 amino acids.